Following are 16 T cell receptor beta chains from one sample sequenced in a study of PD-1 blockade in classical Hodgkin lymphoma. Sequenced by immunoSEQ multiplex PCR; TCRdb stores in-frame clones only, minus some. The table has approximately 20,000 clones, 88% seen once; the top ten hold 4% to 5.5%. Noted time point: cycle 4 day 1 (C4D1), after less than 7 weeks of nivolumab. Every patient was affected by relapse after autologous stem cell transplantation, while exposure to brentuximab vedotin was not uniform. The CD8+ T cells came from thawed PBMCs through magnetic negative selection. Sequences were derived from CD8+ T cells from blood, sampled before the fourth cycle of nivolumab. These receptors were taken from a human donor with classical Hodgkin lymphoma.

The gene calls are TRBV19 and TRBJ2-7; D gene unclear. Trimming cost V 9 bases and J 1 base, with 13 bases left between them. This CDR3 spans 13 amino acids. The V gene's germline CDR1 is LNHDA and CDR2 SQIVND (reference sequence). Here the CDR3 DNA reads TGTGCCAGCGCAGCTCCTCGGTCCTACGAGCAGTACTTC. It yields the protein CASAAPRSYEQYF.

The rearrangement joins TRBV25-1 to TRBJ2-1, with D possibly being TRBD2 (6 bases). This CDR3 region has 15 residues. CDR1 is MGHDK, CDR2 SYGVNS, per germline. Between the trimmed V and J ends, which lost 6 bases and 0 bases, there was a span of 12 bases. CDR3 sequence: CASSRDSSSYNEQFF. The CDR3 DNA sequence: TGTGCCAGCAGCAGGGACTCTAGCTCCTACAATGAGCAGTTCTTC.

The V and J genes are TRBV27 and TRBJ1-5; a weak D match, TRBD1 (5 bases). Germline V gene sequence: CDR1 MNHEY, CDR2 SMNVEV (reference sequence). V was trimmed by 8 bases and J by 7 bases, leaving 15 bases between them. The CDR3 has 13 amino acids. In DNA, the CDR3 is TGTGCCAGCGCAGGGTGGGCAGGGCAGCCCCAGCATTTT. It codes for CASAGWAGQPQHF.

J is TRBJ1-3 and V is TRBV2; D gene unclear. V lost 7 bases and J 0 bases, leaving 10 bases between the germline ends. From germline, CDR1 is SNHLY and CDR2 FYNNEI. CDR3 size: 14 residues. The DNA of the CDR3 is TGTGCCAGCATGCAGGCCTCCTCTGGAAACACCATATATTTT. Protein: CASMQASSGNTIYF.

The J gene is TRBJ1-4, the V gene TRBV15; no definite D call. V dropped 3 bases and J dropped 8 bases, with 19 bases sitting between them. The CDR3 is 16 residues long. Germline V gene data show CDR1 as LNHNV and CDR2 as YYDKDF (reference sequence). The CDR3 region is CATSRERAGIGEKLFF. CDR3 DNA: TGTGCCACCAGCAGGGAGAGGGCGGGGATTGGAGAAAAACTGTTTTTT.

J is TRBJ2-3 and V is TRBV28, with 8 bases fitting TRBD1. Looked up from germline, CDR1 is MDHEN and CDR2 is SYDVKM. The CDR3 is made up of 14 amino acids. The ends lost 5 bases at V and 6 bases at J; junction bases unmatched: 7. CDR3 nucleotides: TGTGCCAGCAGTCGGACAGGGCTGTTTGATACGCAGTATTTT. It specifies CASSRTGLFDTQYF. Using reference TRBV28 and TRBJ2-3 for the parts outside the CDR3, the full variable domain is DVKVTQSSRYLVKRTGEKVFLECVQDMDHENMFWYRQDPGLGLRLIYFSYDVKMKEKGDIPEGYSVSREKKERFSLILESASTNQTSMYLCASSRTGLFDTQYFGPGTRLTVL.

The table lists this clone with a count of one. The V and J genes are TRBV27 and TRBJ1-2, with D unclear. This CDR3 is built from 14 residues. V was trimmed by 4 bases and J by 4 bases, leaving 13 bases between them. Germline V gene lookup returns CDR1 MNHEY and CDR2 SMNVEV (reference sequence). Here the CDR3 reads CASSSKFVGYGYTF. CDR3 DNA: TGTGCCAGCAGTTCAAAATTTGTCGGCTATGGCTACACCTTC.

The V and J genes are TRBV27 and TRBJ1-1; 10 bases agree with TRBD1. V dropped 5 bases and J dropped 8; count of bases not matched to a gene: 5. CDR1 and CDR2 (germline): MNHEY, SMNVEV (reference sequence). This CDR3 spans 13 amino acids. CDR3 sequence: CASSPRQGAEAFF. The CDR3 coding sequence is TGTGCCAGCAGTCCCCGACAGGGGGCGGAAGCTTTCTTT.

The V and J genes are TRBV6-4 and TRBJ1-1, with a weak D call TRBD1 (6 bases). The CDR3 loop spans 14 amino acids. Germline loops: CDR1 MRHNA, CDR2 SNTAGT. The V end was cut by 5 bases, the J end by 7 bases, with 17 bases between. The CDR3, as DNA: TGTGCCAGCAGTCCCAGAGGGGGGGCGAGTGAAGCTTTCTTT. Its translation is CASSPRGGASEAFF.

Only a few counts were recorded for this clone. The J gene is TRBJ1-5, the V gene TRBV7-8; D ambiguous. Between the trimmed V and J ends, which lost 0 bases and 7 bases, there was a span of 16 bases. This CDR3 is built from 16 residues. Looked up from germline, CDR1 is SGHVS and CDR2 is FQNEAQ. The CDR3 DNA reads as TGTGCCAGCAGCTTAGCCCCCAGGACCCAGATCCAGCCCCAGCATTTT. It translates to CASSLAPRTQIQPQHF.

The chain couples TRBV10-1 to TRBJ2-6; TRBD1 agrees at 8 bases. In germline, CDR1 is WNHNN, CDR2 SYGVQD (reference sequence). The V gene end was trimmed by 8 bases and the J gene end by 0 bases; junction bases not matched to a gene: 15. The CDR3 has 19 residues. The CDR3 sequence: CASPLHRDRLSSGANVLTF. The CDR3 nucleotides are TGCGCCAGCCCCCTCCACCGGGACAGGCTCTCCTCTGGGGCCAACGTCCTGACTTTC.

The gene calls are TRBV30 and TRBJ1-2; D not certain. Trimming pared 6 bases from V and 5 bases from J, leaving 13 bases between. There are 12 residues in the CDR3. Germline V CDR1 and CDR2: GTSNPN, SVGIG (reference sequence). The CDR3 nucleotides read TGTGCCTGTCCAGGAGAATCATATGGCTACACCTTC. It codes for CACPGESYGYTF.

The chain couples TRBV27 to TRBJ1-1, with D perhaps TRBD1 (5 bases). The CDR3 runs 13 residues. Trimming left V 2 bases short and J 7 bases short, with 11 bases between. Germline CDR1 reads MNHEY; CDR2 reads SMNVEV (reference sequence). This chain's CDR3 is CASSLRVGDEAFF. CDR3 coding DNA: TGTGCCAGCAGTTTAAGGGTGGGGGATGAAGCTTTCTTT.

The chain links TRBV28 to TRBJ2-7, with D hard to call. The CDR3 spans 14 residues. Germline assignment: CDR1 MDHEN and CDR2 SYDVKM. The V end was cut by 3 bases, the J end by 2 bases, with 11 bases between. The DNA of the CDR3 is TGTGCCAGCAGTTTTGCTGGTTTGCCCTACGAGCAGTACTTC. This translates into CASSFAGLPYEQYF.

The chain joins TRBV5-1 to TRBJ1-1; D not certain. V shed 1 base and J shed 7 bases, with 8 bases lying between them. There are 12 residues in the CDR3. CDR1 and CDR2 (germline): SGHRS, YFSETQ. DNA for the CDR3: TGCGCCAGCAGCTTGAAGCGGGGTGAAGCTTTCTTT. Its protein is CASSLKRGEAFF.

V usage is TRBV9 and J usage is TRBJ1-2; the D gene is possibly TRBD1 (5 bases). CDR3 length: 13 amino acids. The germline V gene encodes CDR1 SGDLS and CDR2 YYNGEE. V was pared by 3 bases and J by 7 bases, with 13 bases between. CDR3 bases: TGTGCCAGCAGCGGACTTCGTAGGGGTGGCTACACCTTC. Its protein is CASSGLRRGGYTF. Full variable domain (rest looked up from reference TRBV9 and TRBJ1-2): DSGVTQTPKHLITATGQRVTLRCSPRSGDLSVYWYQQSLDQGLQFLIQYYNGEERAKGNILERFSAQQFPDLHSELNLSSLELGDSALYFCASSGLRRGGYTFGSGTRLTVV.